The 26 T cell receptor beta chains presented below share a single source sample, sequenced in a study of cytomegalovirus exposure and HLA in healthy donors. Use of 60 Vbeta and 13 Jbeta primers characterized the PCR. TCRdb's copy holds only in-frame clones and misses some; the assay was immunoSEQ multiplex PCR. The data hold about 110,000 clones, with 65% to 85% observed a single time. The sample consisted of PBMCs. Source of these receptors: a woman aged 18-30 years in good health and CMV-seronegative.

The V and J genes are TRBV19 and TRBJ1-5; D is undetermined. V was cut by 7 bases and J by 1 base, with 23 bases left in between. This CDR3 comprises 18 residues. Per germline, CDR1 LNHDA and CDR2 SQIVND (reference sequence). The CDR3 coding sequence is TGTGCCAGTACTAGGAGGCAGGCCGGCTTCGGGAGCAATCAGCCCCAGCATTTT. The encoded protein is CASTRRQAGFGSNQPQHF.

This chain links TRBV5-6 with TRBJ1-5, with D possibly being TRBD1 (5 bases). Germline V gives CDR1 SGHDT, CDR2 YYEEEE. Trimming cost V 4 bases and J 6 bases, with 11 bases left between them. CDR3 size: 13 residues. The CDR3 DNA sequence: TGTGCCAGCAGCGGCAGGGAAGGTCAGCCCCAGCATTTT. This translates into CASSGREGQPQHF.

The gene calls are TRBV4-1 and TRBJ1-1, with D perhaps TRBD1 (5 bases). CDR3 length: 16 residues. Germline V gene lookup returns CDR1 MGHRA and CDR2 YSYEKL. V lost 1 base to trimming and J lost 1 base, with 13 bases between them. Written as DNA, the CDR3 is TGCGCCAGCAGCCAAGTTCCCACCAGGGAGAACACTGAAGCTTTCTTT. Translation gives CASSQVPTRENTEAFF.

This clone was counted only a few times. J is TRBJ1-1 and V is TRBV29-1, with a weak D call TRBD1 (5 bases). V was pared by 3 bases and J by 1 base, with 9 bases between. Per the germline V gene, CDR1 is SQVTM and CDR2 is ANQGSEA. The CDR3 contains 13 residues. The CDR3 DNA sequence: TGCAGCGTTGACCCCGGGGGGAACACTGAAGCTTTCTTT. This encodes CSVDPGGNTEAFF.

This clone was detected a few times. V usage is TRBV30 and J usage is TRBJ2-1; tentatively, D is TRBD1 (5 bases). Germline-derived CDR1 and CDR2 are GTSNPN and SVGIG (reference sequence). CDR3 length equals 13 residues. The V end was cut by 5 bases, the J end by 6 bases, with 14 bases between. The CDR3 here is CAWSQGWGNEQFF. CDR3 nucleotides: TGTGCCTGGTCTCAGGGATGGGGCAATGAGCAGTTCTTC.

This chain uses TRBV5-5 with TRBJ2-1, with D tentatively TRBD2 (7 bases). V was clipped by 4 bases and J by 8 bases, with 16 bases between them. CDR3 size: 14 residues. Germline V gene sequence: CDR1 SGHKS, CDR2 YYEKEE (reference sequence). The CDR3 region is CASSPEGGVDEQFF. The CDR3 region has the DNA TGTGCCAGCAGCCCAGAGGGGGGGGTAGATGAGCAGTTCTTC.

J is TRBJ1-2 and V is TRBV19; no clear D gene. Germline V gene sequence: CDR1 LNHDA, CDR2 SQIVND (reference sequence). V lost 4 bases, J lost 4 bases, and 13 bases lay in between. The CDR3 has 14 residues. The CDR3 region has the DNA TGTGCCAGTAGTAACACACCCGAGGGCTATGGCTACACCTTC. The encoded protein is CASSNTPEGYGYTF.

Only a few counts were recorded for this clone. The chain couples TRBV19 to TRBJ1-1; D is ambiguous. Trimming removed 7 bases from V and 5 bases from J, with 8 bases in between. The CDR3 has 11 residues. Germline V gene lookup returns CDR1 LNHDA and CDR2 SQIVND (reference sequence). CDR3 nucleotides: TGTGCCAGTAAGGAGAGGACTGAAGCTTTCTTT. Protein: CASKERTEAFF.

This clone was counted once. V and J are TRBV5-4 and TRBJ2-1; a possible D gene is TRBD2 (6 bases). CDR1 and CDR2 from the germline V gene are SGHNT and YYREEE (reference sequence). CDR3 size: 16 residues. Trimming pared 3 bases from V and 0 bases from J, leaving 13 bases between. The CDR3 region has the DNA TGTGCCAGCAGCTCAGGTAGCGGTAGCTCCTACAATGAGCAGTTCTTC. It translates to CASSSGSGSSYNEQFF.

This chain joins TRBV6-5 and TRBJ1-2; D possibly corresponds to TRBD1 (6 bases). This CDR3 is 15 amino acids long. Trimming cost V 7 bases and J 2 bases, with 17 bases left between them. Germline loops: CDR1 MNHEY, CDR2 SVGAGI. The CDR3 spells CASKRVTGRNYGYTF. Here the CDR3 DNA reads TGTGCCAGCAAGAGGGTAACAGGGAGAAACTATGGCTACACCTTC.

The rearrangement uses TRBV4-3 and TRBJ1-6; 7 nucleotides match TRBD1. Germline V lookup: CDR1 LGHNA, CDR2 YSLEER. With 0 bases clipped from V and 8 bases from J, the junction kept 7 bases outside the gene matches. The CDR3 contains 16 residues. The CDR3: CASSQDRRGSDSPLHF. The CDR3 nucleotides read TGCGCCAGCAGCCAAGATCGCAGGGGGTCGGATTCACCCCTCCACTTT.

J is TRBJ2-7 and V is TRBV7-9; 7 bases align to TRBD1. Trimming took 2 bases from V and 5 from J; bases not matched to a gene: 0. CDR3 length: 12 amino acids. CDR1 and CDR2 (germline): SEHNR, FQNEAQ (reference sequence). The DNA for the CDR3 is TGTGCCAGCAGCTTAACAGGGGACGAGCAGTACGTC. It specifies CASSLTGDEQYV.

This chain joins TRBV5-1 and TRBJ2-3; 8 bases align to TRBD1. The J segment lost 2 bases and the V segment lost 7 bases, leaving 6 bases of the junction unmatched. The CDR3 covers 14 residues. CDR1 is SGHRS and CDR2 is YFSETQ in the germline V gene. The CDR3 DNA reads TGCGCCAGCTCGCGACAGGGGTTCACAGATACGCAGTATTTT. Protein: CASSRQGFTDTQYF.

The CDR3 region is CASSLMAGGPQETQYF. CDR3 coding DNA: TGCGCCAGCAGCTTAATGGCGGGGGGCCCCCAAGAGACCCAGTACTTC. The chain couples TRBV5-1 to TRBJ2-5, with 8 bases matching TRBD2. The V gene end was trimmed by 2 bases and the J gene end by 1 base; junction bases not matched to a gene: 7. The germline V gene has CDR1 SGHRS and CDR2 YFSETQ. This CDR3 region has 16 residues.

The chain joins TRBV7-2 to TRBJ2-7; the match to TRBD2 covers 10 bases. This CDR3 contains 16 residues. The V segment lost 2 bases and the J segment 6 bases; nucleotides outside the gene matches: 10. The germline V gene has CDR1 SGHTA and CDR2 FQGNSA. The CDR3 reads CASSLYSAGGPREQYF. The CDR3 DNA is TGTGCCAGCAGCTTATATTCAGCGGGAGGGCCTCGCGAGCAGTACTTC.

This clone was detected once. The genes are TRBV7-9 and TRBJ2-1; 10 nucleotides agree with TRBD2. CDR1 and CDR2 (germline): SEHNR, FQNEAQ (reference sequence). The CDR3 is made up of 16 amino acids. Trimming at V came to 3 bases and at J to 3 bases, leaving 5 bases not matched to a gene. As DNA, the CDR3 is TGTGCCAGCAGCTTCCTTCTAGCGGGAGTCTACAATGAGCAGTTCTTC. It translates to CASSFLLAGVYNEQFF.

This chain connects TRBV7-2 to TRBJ1-5; D might be TRBD1 (5 bases). The CDR3 length is 14 residues. Looked up from germline, CDR1 is SGHTA and CDR2 is FQGNSA. Trimming removed 5 bases from V and 5 bases from J, with 13 bases in between. In DNA form, the CDR3 reads TGTGCCAGCAGCCGGAGGACGGGGGATCAGCCCCAGCATTTT. Its translation is CASSRRTGDQPQHF.

The chain couples TRBV5-5 to TRBJ1-2; 7 bases match TRBD1. This CDR3 region has 15 residues. Looked up from germline, CDR1 is SGHKS and CDR2 is YYEKEE (reference sequence). V dropped 3 bases and J dropped 2; count of bases not matched to a gene: 7. CDR3 in amino acids: CASSSRDSVNYGYTF. CDR3 nucleotide sequence: TGTGCCAGCAGCTCCCGGGACAGCGTCAACTATGGCTACACCTTC.

This rearrangement joins TRBV2 to TRBJ2-4; D is perhaps TRBD1 (6 bases). Germline CDR1 reads SNHLY; CDR2 reads FYNNEI. CDR3 length equals 15 residues. Trimming cost V 3 bases and J 0 bases, with 9 bases left between them. The CDR3: CASSEDRLAKNIQYF. In DNA form, the CDR3 reads TGTGCCAGCAGTGAGGACAGACTAGCCAAAAACATTCAGTACTTC.

V and J are TRBV27 and TRBJ1-6; 7 bases are a match to TRBD1. The CDR3 spans 15 residues. The germline V gene encodes CDR1 MNHEY and CDR2 SMNVEV (reference sequence). V lost 5 bases, J lost 7 bases, and 8 bases stayed unmatched. CDR3 residues: CASSPDRAPNSPLHF. The CDR3 DNA follows: TGTGCCAGCAGTCCCGACAGGGCCCCAAATTCACCCCTCCACTTT.

The rearrangement links TRBV25-1 to TRBJ1-4; D might be TRBD1 (5 bases). The CDR3 consists of 13 residues. The germline V and J ends were trimmed by 2 bases and 6 bases, with 7 bases remaining between them. The germline CDR1 and CDR2 sequences are MGHDK and SYGVNS. The CDR3 sequence is CASSEQGYEKLFF. Here the CDR3 DNA reads TGTGCCAGCAGTGAACAGGGTTATGAAAAACTGTTTTTT.

This clone was seen a single time. This chain joins TRBV9 and TRBJ2-1; 7 nucleotides align to TRBD2. The CDR3 has 18 residues. V shed 5 bases and J 1 base; nucleotides not matched to a gene: 15. Germline CDR1 reads SGDLS; CDR2 reads YYNGEE. CDR3 sequence: CASSVGILSGYSYNEQFF. CDR3 bases: TGTGCCAGCAGTGTTGGGATCCTTAGCGGGTATTCCTACAATGAGCAGTTCTTC.

J is TRBJ1-3 and V is TRBV29-1; D is undetermined. CDR1 SQVTM and CDR2 ANQGSEA come from the germline V gene. This CDR3 is built from 12 residues. V was cut by 4 bases and J by 2 bases, with 6 bases left in between. In nucleotides, the CDR3 is TGCAGCGTTGCAGTGACTGGAAACACCATATATTTT. This gives the protein CSVAVTGNTIYF.

The chain has TRBV16 and TRBJ1-1, with 7 bases fitting TRBD1. In germline, CDR1 is KGHSY, CDR2 FQNENV. V lost 5 bases to trimming and J lost 7 bases; unmatched junction nucleotides: 7. This CDR3 is 13 amino acids long. Here the CDR3 DNA reads TGTGCCAGCAGCTCCACTGACAGGGTTGAAGCTTTCTTT. It codes for CASSSTDRVEAFF.

Written as DNA, the CDR3 is TGTGCCAGCAGTTTATGGGAGGGAATGAGGACAGATACGCAGTATTTT. Translating gives CASSLWEGMRTDTQYF. This rearrangement joins TRBV28 to TRBJ2-3; D may be TRBD2 (6 bases). Looked up from germline, CDR1 is MDHEN and CDR2 is SYDVKM. The CDR3 contains 16 residues. V shed 0 bases and J shed 3 bases, with 13 bases lying between them.

Details on this clone: A read error may produce the germline difference seen at one junction end. The same CDR3 also results from other DNA sequences found in this sample. The chain carries TRBV7-2 and TRBJ1-2; D possibly corresponds to TRBD1 (5 bases). The CDR3 runs to 12 residues. The germline CDR1 and CDR2 sequences are SGHTA and FQGNSA. CDR3 in DNA: TGTGCCAGCAGTGACAGTTACTACGGCTACACCTTC. Translated, it gives CASSDSYYGYTF. Together with reference TRBV7-2 and TRBJ1-2, the CDR3 gives the full variable domain: GAGVSQSPSNKVTEKGKDVELRCDPISGHTALYWYRQSLGQGLEFLIYFQGNSAPDKSGLPSDRFSAERTGGSVSTLTIQRTQQEDSAVYLCASSDSYYGYTFGSGTRLTVV.